This record looks at one TCR beta chain sequence and its context. Antigen unknown. This record belongs to a study of graft-versus-host responses after intestinal transplantation. Study information: Anti-thymocyte globulin induction was given to all recipients, followed by tacrolimus and steroids for roughly 3 years.

Assay used: immunoSEQ multiplex PCR; TCRdb lists only in-frame clones, some missing. The sample includes 100,000 or so clones, 80% to 95% of them seen just once. The specimen was unstimulated CD4+ T cells sorted from spleen or lymph node cells, collected before intestinal transplant. This receptor was taken from a human donor who received an intestinal transplant.

The CDR3 protein is CASIQGADQPQHF. For the CDR3, the DNA is TGTGCTAGTATACAGGGGGCTGATCAGCCCCAGCATTTT. This chain joins TRBV12-5 and TRBJ1-5; 9 nucleotides match TRBD1. The CDR3 sequence is 13 residues long. CDR1 is LGHNT, CDR2 FRNRAP, per germline. After removal of 8 bases from V and 5 bases from J, the junction contained 4 bases not matched to a gene. The variable domain in full, completed from reference TRBV12-5 and TRBJ1-5, reads DARVTQTPRHKVTEMGQEVTMRCQPILGHNTVFWYRQTMMQGLELLAYFRNRAPLDDSGMPKDRFSAEMPDATLATLKIQPSEPRDSAVYFCASIQGADQPQHFGDGTRLSIL.